The clone carrying this T cell receptor (beta chain) was counted between two and nine times. Its target is not known. Just one base apart from a much larger clone, this may be a read error. Diagnosis of hyperthyroidism was new in patients aged 18 to 65, and its duration was under 2 months. Patients were excluded for uncontrolled infection, other autoimmune disease, pregnancy or lactation. The CDR3 runs 16 residues. The V gene's germline CDR1 is SEHNR and CDR2 FQNEAQ (reference sequence). This sample was included in a study of T cells in Graves' hyperthyroidism and ophthalmopathy. Study-wide points: Ophthalmopathy was told apart from stable hyperthyroidism by a 13 V-J model. Most thyroid clonotypes that were expanded above 0.001 also turned up in blood.

Researchers amplified the TCR beta CDR3 regions from RNA transcripts. First-round RT-PCR of the TCR CDR3 relied on the HTBI primer set. TCRdb called the multiplex PCR reads again in MiXCR, with one record for every CDR3 protein. The table has 40,000 to 60,000 distinct CDR3 sequences, approximately 53% seen once. Sequences were obtained from peripheral blood or thyroid tissue (not recorded which). The TCR sequence derives from a young man with Graves' hyperthyroidism. The gene calls are TRBV7-9 and TRBJ2-3; 11 bases align to TRBD2. In nucleotides, the CDR3 is TGTGCCAGCGACCCCGGGACTAGCGGACACACAGATACGCGGTATTTT. Protein: CASDPGTSGHTDTRYF.